In this sample, the clone carrying this TCR beta chain turned up many times. Its antigen remains unknown. V lost 4 bases to trimming and J lost 4 bases, with 17 bases between them. The V gene's germline CDR1 is SGHNT and CDR2 YYREEE (reference sequence). CDR3 length: 16 amino acids. These data originate in a study of T cell repertoires in cytomegalovirus infection. Turning to the study itself: Researchers turned to recently identified HLA-C-restricted CMV epitopes as well as well-studied HLA-B-restricted ones. Public TCR beta signature analysis indicated the presence of both CMV infection and matching HLA type.

Each CDR3 protein gets one entry after TCRdb re-called the reads with MiXCR. The repertoire holds about 830,000 distinct CDR3 sequences, around a third seen once, with under 15% in the top ten. The chain recombines TRBV5-4 with TRBJ2-2, with D uncertain. The TCR comes from a human donor in good health (CMV status not recorded). Some clones in this sample may be carry-over from other donors' samples. Sequenced here: cultured CD8+ T cells from PBMCs, sampled from culture after CMV antigen stimulation. CDR3 nucleotides: TGTGCCAGCAGCGCCCCCGTAGGAACGGTCACCGGGGAGCTGTTTTTT. This codes for CASSAPVGTVTGELFF.